This is a list of T cell receptor beta chains from one sample in a study of blood T cell repertoires in COVID-19. Assay used: immunoSEQ multiplex PCR; TCRdb lists only in-frame clones, some missing. The sample holds approximately 70,000 clones, approximately 93% seen once. The sample comprised peripheral blood. These receptors came from a man in his fifties with COVID-19, enrolled during active disease. The conserved cysteine and the conserved F or W are not part of the CDR3 here. Rows may omit the clone size; those that give it use once, few, many or a size class.

V,size,length,CDR3
TRBV5-8,-,11,ASSMASDGKLF
TRBV19,-,14,ASSIRQETGHQPQH
TRBV9,-,16,ASSVDSTSGISYNEQF
TRBV7-2,-,13,ASSLGSGGVRTQY
TRBV30,once,13,AWSPPRWGIGELF
TRBV20-1,-,9,SARDLGRYT
TRBV2,-,14,ASSRRQGWDTDTQY
TRBV14,-,13,ASSQRTGGTDTQY
TRBV11-2,-,11,ASSLGQEETQY
TRBV19,-,13,ASSSPRGRGNEQF
TRBV5-4,-,15,ASSVPSSGRAYNEQF
TRBV29-1,-,12,SVEIASGRYEQY
TRBV10-2,-,11,ASSETNSEKLF
TRBV6-5,-,13,ASRGMGGSNQPQH
TRBV3-1/TRBV3-2,-,13,ASSQEGALNTEAF
TRBV12-3/TRBV12-4,-,11,ASSPNRVNEQY
TRBV19,-,13,ASSLTGPLNTEAF
TRBV10-3,-,11,AYGAGRAETQY
TRBV6-4,-,16,ASSDIGARGVNTGELF
TRBV7-2,once,13,ASSLVRTHKPEAF
TRBV6-2/TRBV6-3,-,12,ASSYSNLRLEQY
TRBV6-5,-,11,ASGLAGTDTQY
TRBV3-1/TRBV3-2,-,12,ASSQPTGGYGYT
TRBV11-2,-,14,ASSFRPTGDYNEQF
TRBV5-1,-,13,ASSPSGRAADTQY
TRBV21-1,-,12,ASRGDSGRSPLH
TRBV10-3,-,14,AISPNQATSGNTIY
TRBV12-5,-,15,ASGLGQSGPGTDTQY
TRBV6-5,-,13,ASRRVAGESNEQF
TRBV5-1,-,12,ASSHPSGTDTQY
TRBV29-1,-,12,SVEPGQGNTEAF
TRBV14,-,10,ASSPPGETQY
TRBV4-2,-,17,ASSQSGTSGPVSTDTQY
TRBV5-1,-,14,ASSLEVSGFTDTQY
TRBV5-6,-,13,ASSPGLARTGELF
TRBV19,-,13,ASSPGQGYSDTQY
TRBV19,-,11,ASRYGAGAEAF
TRBV19,once,11,ASSNPGGYEQF
TRBV5-1,-,11,ASSFWQDTEAF
TRBV2,-,10,ASTDRVEKLF
TRBV5-1,once,16,ASNPGDRAFPGANVLT
TRBV4-2,-,15,ASSQEITGLSNQPQH
TRBV7-9,-,13,ASSLLGPRVEKLF